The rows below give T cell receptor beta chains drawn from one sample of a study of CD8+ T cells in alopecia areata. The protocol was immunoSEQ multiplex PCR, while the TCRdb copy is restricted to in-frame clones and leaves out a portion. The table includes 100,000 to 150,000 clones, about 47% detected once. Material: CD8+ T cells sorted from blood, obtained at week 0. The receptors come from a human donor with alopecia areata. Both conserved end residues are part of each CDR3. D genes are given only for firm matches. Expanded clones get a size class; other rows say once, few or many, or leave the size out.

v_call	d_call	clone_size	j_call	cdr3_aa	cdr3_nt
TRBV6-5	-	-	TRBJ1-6	CASRFYNSPLHF	TGTGCCAGCAGATTCTATAATTCACCCCTCCACTTT
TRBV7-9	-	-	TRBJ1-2	CASRSGTLGYGYTF	TGTGCCAGCAGATCCGGGACACTAGGGTATGGCTACACCTTC
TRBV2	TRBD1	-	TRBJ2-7	CASTGQGEGEQYF	TGTGCCAGCACTGGACAGGGGGAAGGGGAGCAGTACTTC
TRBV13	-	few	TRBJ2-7	CASSLGRAYEQYF	TGTGCCAGCAGCTTAGGACGGGCCTACGAGCAGTACTTC
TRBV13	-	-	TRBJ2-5	CASSLEGETQYF	TGTGCCAGCAGCTTAGAAGGAGAGACCCAGTACTTC
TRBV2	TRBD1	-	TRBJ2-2	CASRKTGGKANTGELFF	TGTGCCAGCAGGAAGACAGGGGGAAAGGCGAACACCGGGGAGCTGTTTTTT
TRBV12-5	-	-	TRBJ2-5	CASGLWAEETQYF	TGTGCTAGTGGTTTGTGGGCGGAAGAGACCCAGTACTTC
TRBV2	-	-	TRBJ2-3	CASHETGITDTQYF	TGTGCCAGCCACGAAACAGGGATAACAGATACGCAGTATTTT
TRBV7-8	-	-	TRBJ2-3	CASSLEDFGTDTQYF	TGTGCCAGCAGCTTGGAGGACTTTGGCACAGATACGCAGTATTTT
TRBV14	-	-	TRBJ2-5	CASSQEAETQYF	TGTGCCAGCAGCCAAGAGGCGGAGACCCAGTACTTC
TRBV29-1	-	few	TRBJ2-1	CSVETGMGDNEQFF	TGCAGCGTTGAAACAGGGATGGGAGACAATGAGCAGTTCTTC
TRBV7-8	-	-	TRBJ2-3	CASSAILAVPIATQYF	TGTGCCAGCAGCGCCATCTTGGCAGTCCCCATCGCTACGCAGTATTTT
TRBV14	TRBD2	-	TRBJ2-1	CASSQLLAGVDEQFF	TGTGCCAGCAGCCAGCTACTAGCGGGGGTTGATGAGCAGTTCTTC
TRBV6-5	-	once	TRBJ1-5	CASSPSDKQPQHF	TGTGCCAGCAGCCCCTCGGACAAACAGCCCCAGCATTTT
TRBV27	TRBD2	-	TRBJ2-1	CASSFGTSSYNEQFF	TGTGCCAGCAGTTTCGGGACTAGCTCCTACAATGAGCAGTTCTTC
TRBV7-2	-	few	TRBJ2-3	CASSPDSLLGDTQYF	TGTGCCAGCAGCCCCGACAGCCTGCTTGGGGATACGCAGTATTTT
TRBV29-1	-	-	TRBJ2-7	CSVEAGKNPYEQYF	TGCAGCGTTGAAGCGGGCAAAAATCCCTACGAGCAGTACTTC
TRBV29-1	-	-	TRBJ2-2	CSVEDLPGGTGELFF	TGCAGCGTTGAAGACCTGCCTGGGGGCACCGGGGAGCTGTTTTTT
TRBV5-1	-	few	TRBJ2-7	CASRQTTVYEQYF	TGCGCCAGCCGCCAGACGACAGTCTACGAGCAGTACTTC
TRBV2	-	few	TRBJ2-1	CASTPGGGAYNEQFF	TGTGCCAGCACCCCCGGAGGGGGGGCCTACAATGAGCAGTTCTTC
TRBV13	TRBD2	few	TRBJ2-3	CASSLWPRAGGTDTQYF	TGTGCCAGCAGCCTATGGCCCAGAGCGGGGGGCACAGATACGCAGTATTTT
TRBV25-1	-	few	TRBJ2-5	CASTGETQYF	TGTGCCAGCACGGGGGAGACCCAGTACTTC
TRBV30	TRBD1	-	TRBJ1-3	CAYSRDSENTIYF	TGTGCCTACTCCCGGGACAGCGAAAACACCATATATTTT
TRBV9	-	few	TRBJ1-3	CASSPFNGNTIYF	TGTGCCAGCAGCCCCTTCAACGGAAACACCATATATTTT
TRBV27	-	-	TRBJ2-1	CASGLWGAYNEQFF	TGTGCCAGCGGCTTGTGGGGGGCCTACAATGAGCAGTTCTTC
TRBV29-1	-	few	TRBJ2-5	CSVEDTGGANQETQYF	TGCAGCGTTGAAGATACTGGCGGGGCGAACCAAGAGACCCAGTACTTC
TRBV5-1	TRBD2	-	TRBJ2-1	CASSLAGAGYNEQFF	TGCGCCAGCAGCTTAGCGGGGGCAGGGTACAATGAGCAGTTCTTC
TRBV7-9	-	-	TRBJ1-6	CASSFRGYNSPLHF	TGTGCCAGCAGCTTCCGGGGATATAATTCACCCCTCCACTTT
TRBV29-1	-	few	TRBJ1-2	CSVEDPGGYTF	TGCAGCGTTGAGGATCCGGGTGGCTACACCTTC
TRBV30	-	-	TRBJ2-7	CAGGRESYEQYF	TGTGCCGGCGGAAGGGAGTCCTACGAGCAGTACTTC
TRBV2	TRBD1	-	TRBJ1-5	CASSDRATSNQPQHF	TGTGCCAGCAGCGACAGGGCCACTAGCAATCAGCCCCAGCATTTT
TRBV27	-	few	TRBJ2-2	CASTQKPGELFF	TGTGCCAGCACCCAGAAGCCGGGGGAGCTGTTTTTT
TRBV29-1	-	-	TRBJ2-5	CSVEGTTQETQYF	TGCAGCGTAGAAGGGACAACACAAGAGACCCAGTACTTC
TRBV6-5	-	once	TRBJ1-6	CASSLGQYLDSPLHF	TGTGCCAGCAGCCTCGGACAGTATCTTGATTCACCCCTCCACTTT
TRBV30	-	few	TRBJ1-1	CAWREARGYTEAFF	TGTGCCTGGAGAGAAGCCAGGGGTTACACTGAAGCTTTCTTT
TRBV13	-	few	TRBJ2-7	CASSYGAEQYF	TGTGCCAGCAGCTACGGCGCCGAGCAGTACTTC
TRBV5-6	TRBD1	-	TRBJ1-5	CASSLGDRGGNQPQHF	TGTGCCAGCAGCTTAGGCGACAGGGGGGGCAATCAGCCCCAGCATTTT
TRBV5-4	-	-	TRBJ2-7	CASSLGPGTNPYEQYF	TGTGCCAGCAGCTTAGGGCCCGGGACGAATCCCTACGAGCAGTACTTC
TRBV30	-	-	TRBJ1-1	CAWSDRPNTEAFF	TGTGCCTGGAGTGACAGACCGAACACTGAAGCTTTCTTT
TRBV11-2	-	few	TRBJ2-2	CASSRDPEGTGELFF	TGTGCCAGCAGCCGTGACCCAGAGGGGACCGGGGAGCTGTTTTTT